Below, 26 T cell receptor beta chains from the same sample are listed, as sequenced in a study of T cell repertoires in cytomegalovirus infection (dated by TCRdb to between 2017 and 2020). Sequencer: Illumina HiSeq 1500. TCRdb itself trimmed the public reads at Q25 with fastp, ran MiXCR and retained productive beta chains. For every CDR3 protein sequence, its rows merge into one entry that carries the most common genes and DNA. This sample has fewer than 550,000 distinct CDR3 sequences in its table, and 16% of those were observed once. 20% to 30% of the sample belongs to the ten largest clones. The sample was CD8+ T cells from PBMCs. All receptors come from a human donor in good health (CMV status not recorded). Some clones in this sample may be carry-over from other donors' samples.

This clonotype was counted ten times or more. The chain joins TRBV7-9 to TRBJ2-1; unclear D gene. In germline, CDR1 is SEHNR, CDR2 FQNEAQ (reference sequence). The ends were cut back, 5 bases at V and 7 bases at J, with 15 bases in the middle. The CDR3 runs 14 residues. The CDR3: CASSPPSSENEQFF. The DNA for the CDR3 is TGTGCCAGCAGCCCCCCCTCGTCGGAAAATGAGCAGTTCTTC.

The chain carries TRBV5-1 and TRBJ2-7; 11 nucleotides align to TRBD2. V lost 2 bases to trimming and J lost 2 bases; unmatched junction nucleotides: 6. The germline V gene has CDR1 SGHRS and CDR2 YFSETQ. The CDR3 consists of 16 residues. CDR3 in DNA: TGCGCCAGCAGCTTACTAGCGGGAGAGGACCCCTACGAGCAGTACTTC. Protein sequence: CASSLLAGEDPYEQYF.

The gene calls are TRBV3-1 and TRBJ2-5; 10 bases match TRBD1. This CDR3 has 18 amino acids. V shed 5 bases and J 1 base; nucleotides not matched to a gene: 13. Germline V gene lookup returns CDR1 LGHDT and CDR2 YNNKEL (reference sequence). The CDR3 region has the DNA TGTGCCAGCAGCTACAAGGACAGGGGGACCAAATTCCAAGAGACCCAGTACTTC. Its translation: CASSYKDRGTKFQETQYF.

This clonotype has at least ten counts. The CDR3 region has the DNA TGTGCCAGCAGCTTAGGGTTGGACAGTGAAAAACTGTTTTTT. It encodes CASSLGLDSEKLFF. The genes are TRBV7-9 and TRBJ1-4; TRBD1 might be the D (6 bases). This CDR3 region has 14 residues. V was clipped by 1 base and J by 7 bases, with 10 bases between them. Germline values: CDR1 SEHNR, CDR2 FQNEAQ (reference sequence).

Only a few counts were recorded for this clonotype. The V call is TRBV7-3, the J call TRBJ2-3; a weak D match, TRBD1 (5 bases). Between the trimmed V and J ends, which lost 4 bases and 6 bases, there was a span of 14 bases. The CDR3 has 14 residues. Germline loops: CDR1 SGHTA, CDR2 FQGTGA. The CDR3 nucleotides are TGTGCCAGCAGCTCCCAGGGTGGTGCGGATACGCAGTATTTT. As protein: CASSSQGGADTQYF.

This clonotype was seen many times. V and J are TRBV7-9 and TRBJ2-7; D may be TRBD1 (6 bases). The CDR3 extends over 14 amino acids. Germline assignment: CDR1 SEHNR and CDR2 FQNEAQ (reference sequence). Trimming took 2 bases from V and 3 from J, leaving 11 bases between them. The CDR3 sequence: CASSLSIRGYEQYF. CDR3 in DNA: TGTGCCAGCAGCTTATCGATCAGGGGCTACGAGCAGTACTTC.

The table lists this clonotype with many counts. This rearrangement joins TRBV7-3 to TRBJ2-7, with D uncertain. The CDR3 has 14 amino acids. V was cut by 4 bases and J by 1 base, with 11 bases left in between. The V gene's germline CDR1 is SGHTA and CDR2 FQGTGA. The CDR3 is CASSSNEESYEQYF. CDR3 sequence (DNA): TGTGCCAGCAGCTCGAACGAAGAGTCCTACGAGCAGTACTTC. Combining the CDR3 with reference TRBV7-3 and TRBJ2-7 gives the whole variable domain GAGVSQTPSNKVTEKGKYVELRCDPISGHTALYWYRQSLGQGPEFLIYFQGTGAADDSGLPNDRFFAVRPEGSVSTLKIQRTERGDSAVYLCASSSNEESYEQYFGPGTRLTVT.

The chain employs TRBV6-5 and TRBJ2-7; 8 positions agree with TRBD1. The V and J ends lost 2 bases and 5 bases, in that order; junction bases with no gene match: 14. CDR3 length: 17 amino acids. The germline V gene has CDR1 MNHEY and CDR2 SVGAGI. The CDR3 nucleotides are TGTGCCAGCAGTTACCCACGGGGCGCAGGGGGCCCGGACGAGCAGTACTTC. Its translation is CASSYPRGAGGPDEQYF.

This clonotype was seen a few times. This rearrangement joins TRBV6-1 to TRBJ1-1; D unresolved. V lost 1 base and J 0 bases, leaving 9 bases between the germline ends. Germline loops: CDR1 MNHNS, CDR2 SASEGT. CDR3 length: 15 amino acids. CDR3 nucleotides: TGTGCCAGCAGTGAAGGGATAGTCCTGAACACTGAAGCTTTCTTT. Protein sequence: CASSEGIVLNTEAFF.

This clonotype has ten or more counts. The chain is built from TRBV7-9 and TRBJ2-2; D may be TRBD1 (6 bases). The germline V gene has CDR1 SEHNR and CDR2 FQNEAQ (reference sequence). V shed 4 bases and J shed 5 bases, with 20 bases lying between them. The CDR3 runs to 17 residues. CDR3 amino acids: CASSSSNREEGTGELFF. The CDR3 DNA is TGTGCCAGCAGCTCTTCAAACAGGGAAGAAGGAACCGGGGAGCTGTTTTTT.

V and J are TRBV28 and TRBJ1-6; tentative D call: TRBD1 (5 bases). CDR3 length: 15 amino acids. V was clipped by 5 bases and J by 8 bases, with 16 bases between them. The germline V gene encodes CDR1 MDHEN and CDR2 SYDVKM. CDR3: CASSLGEGPDSPLHF. The DNA of the CDR3 is TGTGCCAGCAGTCTCGGAGAGGGACCGGATTCACCCCTCCACTTT.

The chain has TRBV6-2 or TRBV6-3 and TRBJ1-2; D gene uncertain. CDR1 and CDR2 (germline): MNHEY, SVGEGT. The CDR3 extends over 10 amino acids. The V end was cut by 8 bases, the J end by 12 bases, with 13 bases between. The CDR3: CASGTGLHTF. DNA of the CDR3: TGTGCCAGCGGCACTGGGCTCCACACCTTC.

The chain uses TRBV4-1 and TRBJ2-1, with 12 bases fitting TRBD2. The CDR3 length is 18 residues. CDR1 MGHRA and CDR2 YSYEKL come from the germline V gene. V lost 1 base and J lost 5; bases outside the gene matches: 9. CDR3 residues: CASSQGAGTSGSNNEQFF. Here the CDR3 DNA reads TGCGCCAGCAGCCAAGGGGCCGGGACTAGCGGGTCGAACAATGAGCAGTTCTTC.

The V call is TRBV27, the J call TRBJ2-1; possibly TRBD1 or TRBD2 for D (5 bases each). CDR1 is MNHEY, CDR2 SMNVEV, per germline (reference sequence). The ends were cut back, 8 bases at V and 0 bases at J, with 11 bases in the middle. The CDR3 totals 14 residues. The CDR3 sequence is CASLPGSSYNEQFF. DNA for the CDR3: TGTGCCAGCCTCCCAGGGAGCTCCTACAATGAGCAGTTCTTC.

With respect to this clonotype: A much bigger clone sits one base away, suggesting this may be a read error. It is likely a read error, because the conserved phenylalanine at the end of the CDR3 is missing. This chain connects TRBV6-5 to TRBJ1-1; TRBD1 matches 7 bases. Germline values: CDR1 MNHEY, CDR2 SVGAGI. The J segment lost 5 bases and the V segment lost 0 bases, leaving 3 bases of the junction unmatched. CDR3 length: 14 amino acids. The DNA of the CDR3 is TGTGCCAGCAGTTACTCAGGGACAGCTACTGAAGCTTTCCTT. Its protein is CASSYSGTATEAFL.

This clonotype was counted at least ten times. The genes are TRBV11-2 and TRBJ2-5, with D perhaps TRBD2 (5 bases). Trimming removed 7 bases from V and 0 bases from J, with 9 bases in between. CDR3 size: 13 residues. The germline V gene encodes CDR1 SGHAT and CDR2 FQNNGV. The CDR3 DNA follows: TGTGCCAGCACCCCAGCGGACCAAGAGACCCAGTACTTC. This encodes CASTPADQETQYF. Drawing the rest from reference TRBV11-2 and TRBJ2-5, the complete variable domain is EAGVAQSPRYKIIEKRQSVAFWCNPISGHATLYWYQQILGQGPKLLIQFQNNGVVDDSQLPKDRFSAERLKGVDSTLKIQPAKLEDSAVYLCASTPADQETQYFGPGTRLLVL.

V usage is TRBV19 and J usage is TRBJ2-7; D might be TRBD2 (5 bases). Germline V lookup: CDR1 LNHDA, CDR2 SQIVND (reference sequence). V lost 2 bases, J lost 4 bases, and 12 bases lay in between. This CDR3 region has 14 residues. CDR3 residues: CASSIRGSVYEQYF. The CDR3 DNA follows: TGTGCCAGTAGTATACGTGGTAGCGTGTACGAGCAGTACTTC.

V is TRBV9 and J is TRBJ2-3, with TRBD2 identical over 7 bases. Looked up from germline, CDR1 is SGDLS and CDR2 is YYNGEE. With V trimmed by 3 bases and J by 2 bases, 9 bases remained unmatched. The length of the CDR3 is 16 residues. The DNA for the CDR3 is TGTGCCAGCAGCGACAGAGAGGGACTACACACAGATACGCAGTATTTT. It yields the protein CASSDREGLHTDTQYF.

To note about this clonotype: At one end the junction does not follow the germline gene, possibly because of a read error. The rearrangement uses TRBV9 and TRBJ2-1; D remains unclear. Germline V gene sequence: CDR1 SGDLS, CDR2 YYNGEE. This CDR3 is 15 amino acids long. Here the CDR3 DNA reads TGTGCCAGCAGCGTGAGCAAAAACTCCTACAATGAGCAGTTCTTT. Translated, it gives CASSVSKNSYNEQFF. Using reference TRBV9 and TRBJ2-1 for the parts outside the CDR3, the full variable domain is DSGVTQTPKHLITATGQRVTLRCSPRSGDLSVYWYQQSLDQGLQFLIQYYNGEERAKGNILERFSAQQFPDLHSELNLSSLELGDSALYFCASSVSKNSYNEQFFGPGTRLTVL.

There are many counts of this clonotype. The chain carries TRBV7-2 and TRBJ2-5; D ambiguous. Trimming shortened V by 0 bases and J by 5 bases, and 4 bases separated the two germline ends. Germline V gene sequence: CDR1 SGHTA, CDR2 FQGNSA. The length of the CDR3 is 12 residues. The CDR3 loop reads CASSLATETQYF. Here the CDR3 DNA reads TGTGCCAGCAGCTTAGCGACGGAGACCCAGTACTTC.

The table lists this clonotype with many counts. The chain is built from TRBV11-3 and TRBJ2-1; no definite D call. The CDR3 loop spans 14 amino acids. The V gene's germline CDR1 is SGHNT and CDR2 YENEEA. The germline V and J ends were trimmed by 2 bases and 3 bases, with 8 bases remaining between them. The CDR3 reads CASSLRGIYNEQFF. CDR3 DNA: TGTGCCAGCAGCTTACGTGGGATCTACAATGAGCAGTTCTTC.

As for this clonotype: A single base separates this from a much larger clone, so it may be a read error. The chain recombines TRBV10-3 with TRBJ2-3; D is ambiguous. Trimming took 2 bases from V and 4 from J, leaving 10 bases between them. In germline, CDR1 is ENHRY, CDR2 SYGVKD. This CDR3 is built from 14 residues. The CDR3 DNA is TGTGCCATCAGTGAGACTAACCATCCAGATACGCAGTATTTT. It is translated as CAISETNHPDTQYF.

This clonotype was recorded a few times. The chain has TRBV6-6 and TRBJ1-2, with D possibly matching TRBD1 (6 bases). Trimming cost V 0 bases and J 2 bases, with 10 bases left between them. The CDR3 spans 15 residues. The germline gives CDR1 MNHNY, CDR2 SVGAGI (reference sequence). The CDR3 reads CASSYSAGANYGYTF. Here the CDR3 DNA reads TGTGCCAGCAGTTACTCGGCAGGGGCGAACTATGGCTACACCTTC.

This clonotype was detected many times. The chain carries TRBV7-8 and TRBJ2-1, with 15 bases that match TRBD2. In germline, CDR1 is SGHVS, CDR2 FQNEAQ. J was trimmed by 9 bases and V by 5 bases; bases with no gene match: 11. The CDR3 is made up of 17 amino acids. The CDR3: CASSLNSGLAGGGEQFF. As DNA, the CDR3 is TGTGCCAGCAGCCTCAACTCTGGACTAGCGGGAGGGGGTGAGCAGTTCTTC.

Turning to this clonotype: Likely a read error: the CDR3 ends without its conserved phenylalanine or tryptophan. This chain connects TRBV28 to TRBJ2-5; 7 bases match TRBD1. This CDR3 is 12 amino acids long. V lost 5 bases, J lost 5 bases, and 2 bases stayed unmatched. Germline V gene data show CDR1 as MDHEN and CDR2 as SYDVKM. CDR3: CASSTGVETQYL. The CDR3 region has the DNA TGTGCCAGCAGTACAGGGGTGGAGACCCAGTACTTA.

This clonotype was counted many times. V usage is TRBV6-1 and J usage is TRBJ2-7; D may correspond to TRBD1 or TRBD2 (5 bases each). The CDR3 spans 16 residues. V was trimmed by 2 bases and J by 2 bases, leaving 16 bases between them. CDR1 is MNHNS and CDR2 is SASEGT in the germline V gene. CDR3 loop: CASSEQSWGPTYEQYF. CDR3 DNA: TGTGCCAGCAGTGAACAATCTTGGGGACCCACCTACGAGCAGTACTTC.